This is a list of T cell receptor beta chains from one sample in a study of blood T cells in healthy people across ages. TCRdb reprocessed the 5' RACE reads with MiXCR, giving one entry per CDR3 protein. The table shows more than 500,000 distinct CDR3 sequences, with about 27% occurring only once. A further study also used this sample, focusing on T cells of mothers and their children.

The sample consisted of blood. The receptors shown here come from a boy aged 2 to 10 in good health. Each CDR3 is given with its conserved first and last residue. The order of the fields is D gene, clone size, J gene, V gene, CDR3 protein, CDR3 DNA. A D gene is named only where the DNA matches it firmly. Part of the rows lack a size; the others show once, few, many or a class for expanded clones.

TRBD2,few,TRBJ2-1,TRBV6-5,CASSRGTSLGNEQFF,TGTGCCAGCAGTAGGGGGACTAGTTTAGGGAATGAGCAGTTCTTC
TRBD1,.,TRBJ2-6,TRBV6-1,CASNLDRGLRGANVLTF,TGTGCCAGCAACTTGGACAGGGGGCTTAGAGGGGCCAACGTCCTGACTTTC
TRBD2,.,TRBJ2-1,TRBV9,CASSLSSGLSYNEQFF,TGTGCCAGCAGTCTCTCTAGCGGACTAAGCTACAATGAGCAGTTCTTC
.,.,TRBJ2-7,TRBV19,CASSIDPGANEQYF,TGTGCCAGTAGTATAGATCCGGGGGCAAACGAGCAGTACTTC
.,few,TRBJ2-1,TRBV5-1,CASSSGEYEQFF,TGCGCCAGCAGCTCGGGAGAGTATGAGCAGTTCTTC
TRBD2,.,TRBJ2-2,TRBV6-2/TRBV6-3,CASSYPSGRATGELFF,TGTGCCAGCAGCTACCCCAGCGGGAGGGCCACCGGGGAGCTGTTTTTT
.,.,TRBJ2-7,TRBV21-1,CASLGVPEASYEQYF,TGTGCCAGCCTCGGAGTCCCCGAGGCCTCCTACGAGCAGTACTTC
.,few,TRBJ1-4,TRBV27,CASSPFGGVLEKLFF,TGTGCCAGCAGCCCCTTCGGAGGGGTATTGGAAAAACTGTTTTTT
.,.,TRBJ1-4,TRBV7-9,CASSSDQGSREKLFF,TGTGCCAGCAGCTCGGACCAGGGCTCTCGTGAAAAACTGTTTTTT
TRBD1,few,TRBJ2-3,TRBV27,CASSLWQGAADTQYF,TGTGCCAGCAGTTTATGGCAGGGGGCGGCAGATACGCAGTATTTT
TRBD1,.,TRBJ1-2,TRBV5-1,CASSAGQGANYGYTF,TGCGCCAGCAGCGCGGGACAGGGGGCTAACTATGGCTACACCTTC
TRBD1,.,TRBJ2-7,TRBV7-9,CASSFTGTGDYEQYF,TGTGCCAGCAGCTTTACCGGGACAGGGGACTACGAGCAGTACTTC
.,.,TRBJ1-1,TRBV11-2,CASSSRGLSLRRTEAFF,TGTGCCAGCAGCTCCCGGGGCTTATCCCTTAGGAGGACTGAAGCTTTCTTT
.,.,TRBJ1-5,TRBV19,CASSIDSATPPQHF,TGTGCCAGTAGTATAGATTCTGCAACCCCGCCCCAGCATTTT
.,once,TRBJ1-1,TRBV20-1,CRPGVVMNTEAFF,TGCAGACCGGGGGTCGTTATGAACACTGAAGCTTTCTTT
.,.,TRBJ2-4,TRBV18,CASSPPTAGGFDKNIQYF,TGTGCCAGCTCACCACCGACAGCTGGAGGATTTGACAAAAACATTCAGTACTTC
TRBD2,few,TRBJ2-5,TRBV7-9,CASRPPGLAGETQYF,TGTGCCAGCAGACCTCCGGGACTAGCCGGGGAGACCCAGTACTTC
TRBD1,.,TRBJ2-7,TRBV20-1,CSAWVGRTGSEEQYF,TGCAGTGCGTGGGTTGGTAGGACAGGGAGTGAGGAGCAGTACTTC
TRBD2,.,TRBJ2-2,TRBV10-3,CAISETGTSTGELFF,TGTGCCATCAGCGAGACCGGGACTAGCACCGGGGAGCTGTTTTTT
TRBD2,.,TRBJ2-7,TRBV7-8,CASSLTGLAGPYEQYF,TGTGCCAGCAGCCTCACGGGACTAGCGGGACCCTACGAGCAGTACTTC
.,few,TRBJ1-3,TRBV9,CASSSAGASGNTIYF,TGTGCCAGCAGCTCGGCGGGGGCTTCGGGAAACACCATATATTTT
.,.,TRBJ2-7,TRBV10-2,CATAVRYEQYF,TGCGCCACAGCGGTTCGATACGAGCAGTACTTC
TRBD1,few,TRBJ2-6,TRBV6-5,CASSKGQFLTF,TGTGCCAGCAGCAAGGGACAGTTCCTGACTTTC
.,.,TRBJ1-6,TRBV12-3/TRBV12-4,CASSLAGVDSPLHF,TGTGCCAGCAGTTTAGCAGGGGTTGATTCACCCCTCCACTTT
.,few,TRBJ2-7,TRBV27,CASRTTGGYEQYF,TGTGCCAGCAGAACGACAGGCGGCTACGAGCAGTACTTC
TRBD2,.,TRBJ2-2,TRBV12-3/TRBV12-4,CASSIPGLESTGELFF,TGTGCCAGCAGTATACCGGGACTAGAGAGCACCGGGGAGCTGTTTTTT
.,.,TRBJ2-3,TRBV6-2/TRBV6-3,CASERGRRDTDTQYF,TGTGCCAGCGAGAGGGGACGGCGGGACACAGATACGCAGTATTTT
TRBD1,few,TRBJ2-2,TRBV7-9,CARGQDSGELFF,TGTGCCAGGGGACAGGATTCAGGGGAGCTGTTTTTT
.,.,TRBJ1-2,TRBV20-1,CSAKTGYYGYTF,TGCAGTGCTAAAACAGGGTATTATGGCTACACCTTC
TRBD2,few,TRBJ2-1,TRBV27,CASSLFGLASTYNEQFF,TGTGCCAGCAGTTTATTTGGACTAGCGTCAACCTACAATGAGCAGTTCTTC
TRBD2,few,TRBJ2-7,TRBV15,CATSREGLAVNEQYF,TGTGCCACCAGCAGAGAAGGACTAGCGGTGAACGAGCAGTACTTC
.,.,TRBJ2-3,TRBV5-6,CASSSSWTRDTQYF,TGTGCCAGCAGCTCCTCATGGACTCGGGATACGCAGTATTTT
TRBD2,few,TRBJ2-6,TRBV5-1,CASSSSGRGRANVLTF,TGCGCCAGCAGTTCTAGCGGGAGAGGTAGGGCCAACGTCCTGACTTTC
.,.,TRBJ2-4,TRBV7-2,CASSPFVAGAFKNIQYF,TGTGCCAGCAGCCCATTTGTAGCCGGGGCATTCAAAAACATTCAGTACTTC
.,.,TRBJ2-1,TRBV7-2,CASSLRLGSYNEQFF,TGTGCCAGCAGCTTAAGGCTAGGGTCCTACAATGAGCAGTTCTTC
.,few,TRBJ1-5,TRBV5-1,CASSLDGDNNQPQHF,TGCGCCAGCAGCCTAGACGGGGATAACAATCAGCCCCAGCATTTT
.,.,TRBJ1-1,TRBV29-1,CSVNRVRDEAFF,TGCAGCGTGAACAGGGTGCGGGATGAAGCTTTCTTT
.,.,TRBJ1-1,TRBV20-1,CSARDPGAGMNTEAFF,TGCAGTGCTAGAGATCCTGGGGCAGGGATGAACACTGAAGCTTTCTTT
TRBD1,.,TRBJ1-2,TRBV7-9,CAGQENYGYTF,TGTGCCGGACAGGAGAACTATGGCTACACCTTC
.,few,TRBJ1-2,TRBV3-1,CASSQDRQRRYTF,TGTGCCAGCAGCCAAGATCGGCAAAGGCGCTACACCTTC
.,few,TRBJ1-1,TRBV7-9,CASSPYRALNKNTEAFF,TGTGCCAGCAGCCCTTACCGGGCCCTCAACAAAAACACTGAAGCTTTCTTT
TRBD2,few,TRBJ2-1,TRBV12-3/TRBV12-4,CASRDPGLAGVGEQFF,TGTGCCAGCAGAGACCCGGGACTAGCGGGGGTCGGTGAGCAGTTCTTC
.,few,TRBJ2-3,TRBV7-9,CAASTGSSDTQYF,TGCGCAGCTTCAACGGGGTCATCAGATACGCAGTATTTT
.,few,TRBJ2-2,TRBV18,CASSPGAGANTGELFF,TGTGCCAGCTCACCGGGAGCAGGGGCGAACACCGGGGAGCTGTTTTTT
TRBD2,.,TRBJ2-5,TRBV9,CASSALAGNLEETQYF,TGTGCCAGCAGCGCCTTAGCGGGGAACCTAGAAGAGACCCAGTACTTC
TRBD1,many,TRBJ2-5,TRBV18,CASSRTGARGETQYF,TGTGCCAGCTCGAGGACAGGCGCCCGGGGAGAGACCCAGTACTTC
.,.,TRBJ1-3,TRBV7-2,CASSPDSSGNTIYF,TGTGCCAGCAGCCCCGACAGCTCTGGAAACACCATATATTTT
.,.,TRBJ2-7,TRBV5-1,CASRWYEQYF,TGCGCCAGCCGGTGGTACGAGCAGTACTTC
.,few,TRBJ2-6,TRBV5-1,CASGLSSGANVLTF,TGCGCCAGCGGACTCAGCTCTGGGGCCAACGTCCTGACTTTC
.,few,TRBJ2-3,TRBV4-3,CASSQAQGVYTDTQYF,TGCGCCAGCAGCCAAGCTCAGGGAGTCTACACAGATACGCAGTATTTT
TRBD2,.,TRBJ2-7,TRBV7-6,CASSLISGDTNEQYF,TGTGCCAGCAGCTTAATTAGCGGGGACACTAACGAGCAGTACTTC
TRBD2,few,TRBJ2-1,TRBV7-2,CASAIPAGVGDEQFF,TGTGCCAGCGCCATACCAGCGGGAGTTGGTGATGAGCAGTTCTTC
.,few,TRBJ2-5,TRBV5-1,CASSGGLEQETQYF,TGCGCCAGCAGCGGGGGACTGGAACAAGAGACCCAGTACTTC
.,few,TRBJ2-2,TRBV20-1,CSAQGFSNTGELFF,TGCAGTGCCCAGGGTTTCTCGAACACCGGGGAGCTGTTTTTT
.,.,TRBJ1-5,TRBV9,CASSARGGNQPQHF,TGTGCCAGCAGCGCCCGCGGGGGCAATCAGCCCCAGCATTTT